Shown below are 15 T cell receptor beta chains from a single sample sequenced in a study of tumor-infiltrating lymphocytes in oesophageal squamous cell carcinoma. TCRdb independently ran MiXCR on the PCR reads; one entry per CDR3 protein. The sample has approximately 18,000 distinct CDR3 sequences; roughly 47% are singletons. Sequencing was done on a sample of esophageal tumor tissue. All receptors derive from a male donor with esophageal squamous cell carcinoma.

In this sample, this clonotype turned up many times. V usage is TRBV2 and J usage is TRBJ1-6; 7 bases are shared with TRBD1. CDR3 length: 16 amino acids. V gave up 5 bases and J gave up 5 bases; unmatched junction bases: 9. Germline values: CDR1 SNHLY, CDR2 FYNNEI. This chain's CDR3 is CASSLLGGFHNSPLHF. CDR3 nucleotide sequence: TGTGCCAGCAGTCTCCTAGGGGGCTTCCATAATTCACCCCTCCACTTT.

The chain links TRBV11-2 to TRBJ2-5; maybe TRBD1 (6 bases). Gene TRBJ2-1 matches the end of the DNA better, so the J call may be wrong. The CDR3 covers 14 residues. The germline gives CDR1 SGHAT, CDR2 FQNNGV. CDR3 nucleotide sequence: TGTGCCAGCAGCTTGGATCAGGCAGGGGACGAGCAGTTCTTC. It codes for CASSLDQAGDEQFF.

The chain is built from TRBV4-1 and TRBJ1-4; no definite D call. The germline gives CDR1 MGHRA, CDR2 YSYEKL. There are 15 residues in the CDR3. V lost 1 base and J 8 bases, leaving 14 bases between the germline ends. The CDR3 coding sequence is TGCGCCAGCAGCCAAGTGATCCCCGGAGGGGAAAAACTGTTTTTT. Translation: CASSQVIPGGEKLFF.

This clonotype has just a few counts. This may be a read error, as it is one base from a much larger clone. The chain has TRBV5-8 and TRBJ2-7; TRBD2 matches at 12 bases. V shed 0 bases and J 7 bases; nucleotides not matched to a gene: 8. The CDR3 has 16 residues. CDR1 and CDR2 (germline): SGHTS, YDEGEE. Here the CDR3 DNA reads TGTGCCAGCAGCTTGGACGGGACTAGCGGGTACAATGAGCAGTACTTC. Its protein product is CASSLDGTSGYNEQYF.

This clonotype has a count of ten or more. The rearrangement joins TRBV27 to TRBJ2-7; possible D gene TRBD2, 6 bases. The CDR3 length is 14 residues. Trimming pared 4 bases from V and 4 bases from J, leaving 14 bases between. The germline V gene has CDR1 MNHEY and CDR2 SMNVEV (reference sequence). The chain's CDR3 is CASSSGGAKYEQYF. In DNA, the CDR3 is TGTGCCAGCAGTTCCGGGGGAGCTAAATACGAGCAGTACTTC.

The chain recombines TRBV7-9 with TRBJ2-5, with TRBD1 matching 8 bases. The CDR3 contains 15 residues. J gave up 2 bases and V 10 bases, and 12 bases lay outside the gene matches. Germline values: CDR1 SEHNR, CDR2 FQNEAQ (reference sequence). DNA of the CDR3: TGTGCCACCTCCCAGGGGGCAGGGGAGCAAGAGACCCAGTACTTC. The encoded protein is CATSQGAGEQETQYF.

In this sample, this clonotype turned up many times. The rearrangement links TRBV5-1 to TRBJ2-7; tentatively, D is TRBD1 (6 bases). Gene TRBJ1-2 matches the end of the DNA better, so the J call may be wrong. This CDR3 has 14 residues. Per the germline V gene, CDR1 is SGHRS and CDR2 is YFSETQ. The CDR3 loop is CASSFGGLNYGYTF. The CDR3 coding sequence is TGCGCCAGCAGCTTCGGGGGGCTCAACTATGGCTACACCTTC.

This clonotype appeared many times. For the CDR3, the DNA is TGTGCCACCAGCTCGGTTACGACAGGGGATGGGGACAATGAGCAGTACTTC. Translating it yields CATSSVTTGDGDNEQYF. The chain recombines TRBV24-1 with TRBJ2-7; 8 positions match TRBD1. CDR1 is KGHDR and CDR2 is SFDVKD in the germline V gene. The CDR3 length is 17 residues. V gave up 7 bases and J gave up 7 bases; unmatched junction bases: 20.

This sequence joins TRBV27 and TRBJ2-3; 8 bases map to TRBD2. Unmatched junction bases numbered 15, after V lost 4 bases and J lost 6 bases. Germline-derived CDR1 and CDR2 are MNHEY and SMNVEV (reference sequence). CDR3 length equals 17 residues. Written as DNA, the CDR3 is TGTGCCAGCAGTTCCCAGGAGCGGGGGCTTACGCGGGATACGCAGTATTTT. Translating gives CASSSQERGLTRDTQYF.

In this sample, this clonotype turned up many times. This chain links TRBV10-1 with TRBJ2-7; TRBD1 matches at 9 bases. The CDR3 has 14 amino acids. Germline CDR1 is WNHNN and CDR2 is SYGVQD (reference sequence). After removal of 2 bases from V and 2 bases from J, the junction contained 1 base not matched to a gene. The CDR3 sequence: CASSETGGTYEQYF. As DNA, the CDR3 is TGCGCCAGCAGTGAGACAGGGGGCACCTACGAGCAGTACTTC.

The V call is TRBV20-1, the J call TRBJ2-2, with 10 bases lining up with TRBD1. The trim removed 6 bases at V and 5 bases at J, leaving 9 bases unmatched. This CDR3 spans 15 amino acids. CDR1 and CDR2 (germline): DFQATT, SNEGSKA (reference sequence). CDR3 in DNA: TGCAGTGCCTTCTACCGGGACAGGGGAACCGGGGAGCTGTTTTTT. Translating it yields CSAFYRDRGTGELFF.

As regards this clonotype: The CDR3 end shows no conserved phenylalanine or tryptophan, and so a read error is likely. The DNA is left out, because the CDR3 cannot be placed on it with certainty; the CDR3 is given as TCRdb lists it. The chain joins TRBV12-3 or TRBV12-4 to TRBJ2-7; the table names TRBD2, a call not compared with the DNA. The CDR3 spans 16 residues, counting both ends. This chain's CDR3 is CASSTRDGDYGYTFGS.

This clonotype appeared many times. The gene calls are TRBV5-6 and TRBJ2-2, with D possibly matching TRBD1 (6 bases). Per germline, CDR1 SGHDT and CDR2 YYEEEE. This CDR3 is built from 16 residues. The germline V and J ends were trimmed by 1 base and 4 bases, with 14 bases remaining between them. CDR3 in amino acids: CASSLKAGDSTGELFF. DNA for the CDR3: TGTGCCAGCAGCTTGAAGGCAGGGGATTCCACCGGGGAGCTGTTTTTT.

Only a few counts were recorded for this clonotype. The rearrangement uses TRBV15 and TRBJ2-5; 9 bases match TRBD1. The junction had 7 bases not matched to a gene; V was cut back by 6 bases and J by 2 bases. Germline CDR1 and CDR2: LNHNV and YYDKDF (reference sequence). The CDR3 length is 15 residues. CDR3 nucleotides: TGTGCCACCAGTAAAACAGGGGGCCGGCAAGAGACCCAGTACTTC. It codes for CATSKTGGRQETQYF.

This clonotype appeared many times. The chain couples TRBV28 to TRBJ1-6; TRBD1 aligns across 7 bases. In germline, CDR1 is MDHEN, CDR2 SYDVKM. After removal of 6 bases from V and 10 bases from J, the junction contained 12 bases not matched to a gene. CDR3 length: 15 amino acids. The CDR3 DNA reads TGTGCCAGCAGCCTATCACAGGGGTCGGGCTCACCCCTCCACTTT. The encoded protein is CASSLSQGSGSPLHF.